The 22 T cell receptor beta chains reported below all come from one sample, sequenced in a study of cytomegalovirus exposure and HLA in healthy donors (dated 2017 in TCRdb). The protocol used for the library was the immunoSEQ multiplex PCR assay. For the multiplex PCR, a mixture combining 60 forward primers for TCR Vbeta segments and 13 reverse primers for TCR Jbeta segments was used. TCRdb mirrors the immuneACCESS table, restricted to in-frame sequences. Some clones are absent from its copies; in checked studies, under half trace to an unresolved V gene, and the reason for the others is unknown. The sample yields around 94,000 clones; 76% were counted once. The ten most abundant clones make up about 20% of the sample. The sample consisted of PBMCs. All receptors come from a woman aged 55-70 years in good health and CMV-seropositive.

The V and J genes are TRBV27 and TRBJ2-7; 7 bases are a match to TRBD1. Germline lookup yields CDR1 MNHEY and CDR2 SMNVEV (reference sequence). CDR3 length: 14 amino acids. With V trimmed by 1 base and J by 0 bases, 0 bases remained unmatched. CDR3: CASSLYRGSYEQYF. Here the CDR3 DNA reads TGTGCCAGCAGTTTATACAGGGGCTCCTACGAGCAGTACTTC.

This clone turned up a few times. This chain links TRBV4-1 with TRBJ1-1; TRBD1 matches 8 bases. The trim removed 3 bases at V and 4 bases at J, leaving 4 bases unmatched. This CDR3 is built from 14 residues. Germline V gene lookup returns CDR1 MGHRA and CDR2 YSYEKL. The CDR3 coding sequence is TGCGCCAGCAGCCAGACAGGGGAGATCACTGAAGCTTTCTTT. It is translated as CASSQTGEITEAFF.

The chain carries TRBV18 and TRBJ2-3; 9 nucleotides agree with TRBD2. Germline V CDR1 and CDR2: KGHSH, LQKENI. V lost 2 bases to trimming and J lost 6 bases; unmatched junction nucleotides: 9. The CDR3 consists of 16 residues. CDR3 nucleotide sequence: TGTGCCAGCTCACCAGGGGTTAGCGGGAGCCTTGATACGCAGTATTTT. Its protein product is CASSPGVSGSLDTQYF. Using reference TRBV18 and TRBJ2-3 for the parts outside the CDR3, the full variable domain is NAGVMQNPRHLVRRRGQEARLRCSPMKGHSHVYWYRQLPEEGLKFMVYLQKENIIDESGMPKERFSAEFPKEGPSILRIQQVVRGDSAAYFCASSPGVSGSLDTQYFGPGTRLTVL.

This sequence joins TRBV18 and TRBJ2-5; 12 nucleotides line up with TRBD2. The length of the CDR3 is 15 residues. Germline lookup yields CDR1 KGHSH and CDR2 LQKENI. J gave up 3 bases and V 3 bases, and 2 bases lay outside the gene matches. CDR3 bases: TGTGCCAGCTCACCCCCTAGCGGGAGGGAAGAGACCCAGTACTTC. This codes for CASSPPSGREETQYF.

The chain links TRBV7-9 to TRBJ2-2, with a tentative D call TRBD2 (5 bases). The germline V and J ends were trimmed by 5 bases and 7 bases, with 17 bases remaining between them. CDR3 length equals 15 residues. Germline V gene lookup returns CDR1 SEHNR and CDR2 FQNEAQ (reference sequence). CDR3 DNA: TGTGCCAGCAGCCTTGGGGAGTTGCTTTACGGGGAGCTGTTTTTT. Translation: CASSLGELLYGELFF.

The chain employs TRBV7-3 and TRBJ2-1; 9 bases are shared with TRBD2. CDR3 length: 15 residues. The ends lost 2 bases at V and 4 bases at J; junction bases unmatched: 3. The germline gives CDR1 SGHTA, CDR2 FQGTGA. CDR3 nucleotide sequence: TGTGCCAGCAGCTTAGCCGCGGGGGGGTACAATGAGCAGTTCTTC. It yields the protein CASSLAAGGYNEQFF.

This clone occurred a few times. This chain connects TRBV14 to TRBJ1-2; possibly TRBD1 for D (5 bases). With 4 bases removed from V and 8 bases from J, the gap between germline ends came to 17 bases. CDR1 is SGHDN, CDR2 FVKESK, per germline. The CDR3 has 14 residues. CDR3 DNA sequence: TGTGCCAGCAGCCCCCTCGGAGGGGCGGGGGGCTACACCTTC. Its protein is CASSPLGGAGGYTF.

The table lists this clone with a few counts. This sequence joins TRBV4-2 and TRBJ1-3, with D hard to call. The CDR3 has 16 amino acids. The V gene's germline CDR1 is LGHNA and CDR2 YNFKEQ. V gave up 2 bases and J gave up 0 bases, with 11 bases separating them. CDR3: CASSQSSRYSGNTIYF. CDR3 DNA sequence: TGTGCCAGCAGCCAATCATCCAGGTACTCTGGAAACACCATATATTTT.

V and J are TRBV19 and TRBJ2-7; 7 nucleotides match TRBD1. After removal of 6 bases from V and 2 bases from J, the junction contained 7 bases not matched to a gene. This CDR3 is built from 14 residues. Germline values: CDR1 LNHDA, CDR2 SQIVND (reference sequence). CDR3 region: CASSRGDSAYEQYF. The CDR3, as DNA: TGTGCCAGTAGCCGAGGGGACAGTGCCTACGAGCAGTACTTC. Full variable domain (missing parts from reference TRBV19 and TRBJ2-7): DGGITQSPKYLFRKEGQNVTLSCEQNLNHDAMYWYRQDPGQGLRLIYYSQIVNDFQKGDIAEGYSVSREKKESFPLTVTSAQKNPTAFYLCASSRGDSAYEQYFGPGTRLTVT.

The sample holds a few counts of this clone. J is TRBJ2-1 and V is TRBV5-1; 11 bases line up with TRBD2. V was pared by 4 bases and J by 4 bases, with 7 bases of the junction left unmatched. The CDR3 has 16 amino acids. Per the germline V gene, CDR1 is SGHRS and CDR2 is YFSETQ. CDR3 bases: TGCGCCAGCAGCGCACTAGCGGGAGATGGGTACAATGAGCAGTTCTTC. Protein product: CASSALAGDGYNEQFF.

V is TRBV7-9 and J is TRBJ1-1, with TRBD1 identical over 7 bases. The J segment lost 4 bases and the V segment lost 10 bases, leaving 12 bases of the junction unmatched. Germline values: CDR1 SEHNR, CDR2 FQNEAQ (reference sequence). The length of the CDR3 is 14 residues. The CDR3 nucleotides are TGTGCCACGACTCAGGGCGCAGGGGGCACTGAAGCTTTCTTT. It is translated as CATTQGAGGTEAFF.

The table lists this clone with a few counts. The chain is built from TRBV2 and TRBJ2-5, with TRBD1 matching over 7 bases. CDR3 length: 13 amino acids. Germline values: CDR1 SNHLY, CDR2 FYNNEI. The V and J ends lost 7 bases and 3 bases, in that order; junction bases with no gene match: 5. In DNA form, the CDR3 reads TGTGCCAGCACACGGGACAGAGAAGAGACCCAGTACTTC. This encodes CASTRDREETQYF.

For the CDR3, the DNA is TGTGCCAGCAGCGGCCGAGGAGCCGGGGAGCTGTTTTTT. Translation: CASSGRGAGELFF. J is TRBJ2-2 and V is TRBV28; no firm D call. Germline V CDR1 and CDR2: MDHEN, SYDVKM. Trimming removed 6 bases at V and 6 bases at J, with 11 bases between. The CDR3 loop spans 13 amino acids.

CDR3 nucleotide sequence: TGTGCCAGCAGCTTCTCGGACAGTCCGTTCCTGACTTTC. Encoded protein: CASSFSDSPFLTF. V gene TRBV11-2 combines with J gene TRBJ2-6, with a possible D match to TRBD1 (6 bases). This CDR3 has 13 amino acids. The germline V and J ends were trimmed by 3 bases and 14 bases, with 14 bases remaining between them. The germline CDR1 and CDR2 sequences are SGHAT and FQNNGV.

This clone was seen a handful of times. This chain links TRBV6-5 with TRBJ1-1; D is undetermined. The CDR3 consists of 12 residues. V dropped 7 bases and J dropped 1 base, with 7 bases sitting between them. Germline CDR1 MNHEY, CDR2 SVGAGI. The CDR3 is CASNSGNTEAFF. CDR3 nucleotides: TGTGCCAGCAACTCTGGGAACACTGAAGCTTTCTTT.

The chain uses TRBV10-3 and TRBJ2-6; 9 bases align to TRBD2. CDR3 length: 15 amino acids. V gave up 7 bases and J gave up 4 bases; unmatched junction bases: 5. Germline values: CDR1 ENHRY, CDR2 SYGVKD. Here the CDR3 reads CAIKASGNGANVLTF. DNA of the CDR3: TGTGCCATCAAGGCTAGCGGGAACGGGGCCAACGTCCTGACTTTC.

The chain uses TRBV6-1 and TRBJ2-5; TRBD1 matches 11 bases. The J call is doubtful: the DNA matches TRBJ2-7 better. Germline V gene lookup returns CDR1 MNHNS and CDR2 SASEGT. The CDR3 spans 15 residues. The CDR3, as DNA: TGTGCCAGCTATACCCGGGACAGGGGGAAGTACGAGCAGTACTTC. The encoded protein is CASYTRDRGKYEQYF.

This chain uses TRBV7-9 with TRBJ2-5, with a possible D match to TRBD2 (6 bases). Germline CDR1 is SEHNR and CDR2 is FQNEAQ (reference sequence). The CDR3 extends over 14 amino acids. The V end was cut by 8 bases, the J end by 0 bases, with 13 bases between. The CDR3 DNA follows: TGTGCCAGCCGCCCGTGGAGGGACCAAGAGACCCAGTACTTC. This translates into CASRPWRDQETQYF. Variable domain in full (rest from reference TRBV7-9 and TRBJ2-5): DTGVSQNPRHKITKRGQNVTFRCDPISEHNRLYWYRQTLGQGPEFLTYFQNEAQLEKSRLLSDRFSAERPKGSFSTLEIQRTEQGDSAMYLCASRPWRDQETQYFGPGTRLLVL.

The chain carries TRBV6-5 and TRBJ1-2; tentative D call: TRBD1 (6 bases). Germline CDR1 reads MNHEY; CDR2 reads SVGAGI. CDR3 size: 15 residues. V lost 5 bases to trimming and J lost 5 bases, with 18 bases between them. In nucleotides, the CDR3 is TGTGCCAGCAGTCCGACAGACAGGACTGCTTATGGCTACACCTTC. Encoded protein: CASSPTDRTAYGYTF.

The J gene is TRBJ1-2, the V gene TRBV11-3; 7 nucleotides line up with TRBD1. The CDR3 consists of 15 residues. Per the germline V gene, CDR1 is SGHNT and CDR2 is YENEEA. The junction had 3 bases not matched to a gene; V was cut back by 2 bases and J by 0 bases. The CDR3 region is CASSLRGQSNYGYTF. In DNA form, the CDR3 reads TGTGCCAGCAGCTTACGGGGACAGTCTAACTATGGCTACACCTTC. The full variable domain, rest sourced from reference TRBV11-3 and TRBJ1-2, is EAGVVQSPRYKIIEKKQPVAFWCNPISGHNTLYWYLQNLGQGPELLIRYENEEAVDDSQLPKDRFSAERLKGVDSTLKIQPAELGDSAVYLCASSLRGQSNYGYTFGSGTRLTVV.

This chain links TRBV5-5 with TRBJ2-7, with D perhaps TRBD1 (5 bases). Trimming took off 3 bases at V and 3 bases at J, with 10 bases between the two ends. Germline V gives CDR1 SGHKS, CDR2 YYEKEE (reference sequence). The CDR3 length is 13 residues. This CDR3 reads CASSSQEFYEQYF. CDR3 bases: TGTGCCAGCAGCTCACAGGAGTTCTACGAGCAGTACTTC.

The CDR3 sequence is CAWTRPGQGAGELFF. Written as DNA, the CDR3 is TGTGCCTGGACGAGACCGGGACAGGGGGCCGGGGAGCTGTTTTTT. The V call is TRBV30, the J call TRBJ2-2; TRBD1 matches at 11 bases. Per the germline V gene, CDR1 is GTSNPN and CDR2 is SVGIG (reference sequence). V shed 4 bases, J shed 6 bases, and the junction held 7 bases outside the gene matches. This CDR3 has 15 amino acids.